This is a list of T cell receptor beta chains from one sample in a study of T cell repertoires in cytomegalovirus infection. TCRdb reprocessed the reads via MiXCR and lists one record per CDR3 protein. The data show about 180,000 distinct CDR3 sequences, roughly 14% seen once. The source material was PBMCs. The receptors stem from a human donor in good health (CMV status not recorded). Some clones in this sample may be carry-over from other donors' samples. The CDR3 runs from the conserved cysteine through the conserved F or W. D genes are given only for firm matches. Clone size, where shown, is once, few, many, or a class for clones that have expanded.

CASSHWSTGQVFYEQYF,TGTGCCAGCAGCCACTGGTCAACGGGACAGGTTTTCTACGAGCAGTACTTC,TRBJ2-7,.,TRBD1,TRBV14
CASSPYETEPGANVLTF,TGCGCCAGCAGCCCCTATGAGACCGAACCTGGGGCCAACGTCCTGACTTTC,TRBJ2-6,few,.,TRBV4-1
CASAGTSGQETQYF,TGTGCCAGCGCGGGGACTAGCGGCCAAGAGACCCAGTACTTC,TRBJ2-5,few,TRBD2,TRBV7-9
CASSFNPARARETQYF,TGTGCCAGCAGCTTCAATCCTGCAAGGGCCCGAGAGACCCAGTACTTC,TRBJ2-5,.,.,TRBV7-9
CASRLRSGVDYEQYF,TGTGCCAGCAGACTAAGATCGGGAGTGGATTACGAGCAGTACTTC,TRBJ2-7,few,.,TRBV2
CASVTGLAGSNEQFF,TGTGCCAGCGTCACAGGACTAGCGGGTTCCAATGAGCAGTTCTTC,TRBJ2-1,many,TRBD2,TRBV28
CAISLDQRNGYTF,TGTGCCATCAGTCTGGACCAACGAAATGGCTACACCTTC,TRBJ1-2,many,.,TRBV10-3
CASSFPQGIRAKNIQYF,TGTGCCAGCAGCTTCCCCCAGGGGATAAGAGCCAAAAACATTCAGTACTTC,TRBJ2-4,many,.,TRBV11-2
CASSPSGRTGELFF,TGTGCCAGCAGCCCTAGCGGTAGGACCGGGGAGCTGTTTTTT,TRBJ2-2,.,TRBD2,TRBV28
CSARPGTAYNSPLHF,TGCAGTGCCAGGCCCGGGACAGCCTATAATTCACCCCTCCACTTT,TRBJ1-6,.,TRBD1,TRBV20-1
CASSLGLGGNIQYF,TGTGCCAGCAGCCTCGGGCTTGGGGGAAACATTCAGTACTTC,TRBJ2-4,many,.,TRBV7-8
CASSLSPGAGDTEAFF,TGTGCCAGCAGTTTATCTCCAGGGGCCGGGGACACTGAAGCTTTCTTT,TRBJ1-1,many,.,TRBV28
CAISPGQGSEGNQPQHF,TGTGCCATCAGCCCGGGACAAGGGTCCGAGGGCAATCAGCCCCAGCATTTT,TRBJ1-5,.,.,TRBV10-3
CASSERQGTEAFF,TGTGCCAGCAGTGAAAGACAGGGCACTGAAGCTTTCTTT,TRBJ1-1,.,TRBD1,TRBV2
CASSSDIGYTF,TGTGCCAGCAGCTCGGACATCGGCTACACCTTC,TRBJ1-2,few,.,TRBV11-2
CASSRGPRVSGGEQFF,TGTGCCAGCAGCCGAGGACCTAGGGTCTCCGGCGGAGAGCAGTTCTTC,TRBJ2-1,many,.,TRBV5-5
CSVELSGANVLTF,TGCAGCGTTGAGTTATCTGGGGCCAACGTCCTGACTTTC,TRBJ2-6,once,.,TRBV29-1
CSAATGPLSYEQYF,TGCAGTGCTGCGACAGGGCCTCTTTCCTACGAGCAGTACTTC,TRBJ2-7,few,TRBD1,TRBV20-1
CASRKGKVTIQPQHF,TGTGCCAGCAGAAAGGGTAAGGTGACCATTCAGCCCCAGCATTTT,TRBJ1-5,many,.,TRBV6-2/TRBV6-3
CATSRGGGTYEQFF,TGTGCCACCAGCAGAGGTGGCGGGACATATGAGCAGTTCTTC,TRBJ2-1,.,.,TRBV15
CASSERDRATNEKLFF,TGTGCCAGCAGTGAACGGGACAGGGCAACTAATGAAAAACTGTTTTTT,TRBJ1-4,few,TRBD1,TRBV2
CAFTTQETQYF,TGTGCCTTCACAACCCAAGAGACCCAGTACTTC,TRBJ2-5,.,.,TRBV7-9
CASSLGRTGSYEQYF,TGTGCCAGCAGCTTAGGCCGGACAGGGTCCTACGAGCAGTACTTC,TRBJ2-7,many,TRBD1,TRBV7-2
CASSQPGVANIQYF,TGTGCCAGCAGCCAACCCGGAGTAGCAAACATTCAGTACTTC,TRBJ2-4,.,.,TRBV14
CASSGRREGADEQYF,TGTGCCAGCAGTGGCAGGAGGGAGGGGGCTGACGAGCAGTACTTC,TRBJ2-7,many,.,TRBV6-1
CASSLFPTGELFF,TGTGCCAGCAGTTTATTTCCCACCGGGGAGCTGTTTTTT,TRBJ2-2,.,.,TRBV27
CASSLDGQPDQPQHF,TGTGCCAGCAGCTTAGATGGGCAGCCCGATCAGCCCCAGCATTTT,TRBJ1-5,many,.,TRBV7-2
CASSLGGLQNTEAFF,TGTGCCAGCAGCTTAGGTGGTCTACAGAACACTGAAGCTTTCTTT,TRBJ1-1,many,.,TRBV7-2
CASSSQSPTQYF,TGTGCCAGCAGTTCCCAAAGCCCGACGCAGTATTTT,TRBJ2-3,many,.,TRBV6-2/TRBV6-3
CASSPSSTDTQYF,TGTGCCAGCAGCCCATCCTCCACAGATACGCAGTATTTT,TRBJ2-3,many,.,TRBV7-9
CSASRSSENTEAFF,TGCAGTGCTAGTCGGAGCTCAGAGAACACTGAAGCTTTCTTT,TRBJ1-1,few,.,TRBV20-1
CSGGEHSEAFF,TGCAGCGGCGGCGAGCATAGTGAAGCTTTCTTT,TRBJ1-1,.,.,TRBV29-1
CASSPPRGTTTYNEQFF,TGTGCCAGCAGTCCACCCCGTGGGACCACCACCTACAATGAGCAGTTCTTC,TRBJ2-1,many,.,TRBV28
CSVVLGRGLNEQFF,TGCAGCGTTGTCCTAGGCAGGGGCCTGAATGAGCAGTTCTTC,TRBJ2-1,few,.,TRBV29-1
CASSSPRGDTEAFF,TGTGCCAGCAGCTCCCCCCGGGGGGACACTGAAGCTTTCTTT,TRBJ1-1,few,.,TRBV5-4
CASSQEWAYNEQFF,TGTGCCAGCAGCCAAGAGTGGGCCTACAATGAGCAGTTCTTC,TRBJ2-1,few,.,TRBV14
CASSFNGGELFF,TGTGCTAGCAGCTTCAATGGCGGGGAGCTGTTTTTT,TRBJ2-2,many,.,TRBV7-7
CASSQGGFGPETQYF,TGTGCCAGTAGTCAAGGGGGGTTCGGGCCGGAAACCCAGTACTTC,TRBJ2-5,.,.,TRBV19
CSAGTDTDTQYF,TGCAGCGCCGGGACAGACACAGATACGCAGTATTTT,TRBJ2-3,.,TRBD1,TRBV29-1
CASSPTLSGTGWYEQYF,TGTGCCAGCAGCCCCACGTTATCCGGGACAGGGTGGTACGAGCAGTACTTC,TRBJ2-7,many,TRBD1,TRBV7-2
CASSPRTPGGYEQYF,TGCGCCAGCAGCCCGAGGACCCCAGGAGGCTACGAGCAGTACTTC,TRBJ2-7,.,.,TRBV4-1
CASSLAGSPDTQYF,TGTGCCAGCAGTTTGGCAGGGTCCCCAGATACGCAGTATTTT,TRBJ2-3,many,.,TRBV28
CASRIRDGGEKLFF,TGTGCCAGCAGAATCAGGGACGGCGGTGAAAAACTGTTTTTT,TRBJ1-4,few,.,TRBV12-3/TRBV12-4
CSVEGLTGDTEAFF,TGCAGCGTTGAAGGCTTGACGGGGGACACTGAAGCTTTCTTT,TRBJ1-1,.,.,TRBV29-1
CASSSPRGEKNYGYTF,TGTGCCAGCAGCTCGCCGCGCGGGGAAAAAAACTATGGCTACACCTTC,TRBJ1-2,.,.,TRBV11-2
CASNPSGSSYNEQFF,TGTGCCAGCAATCCCAGCGGGAGCTCCTACAATGAGCAGTTCTTC,TRBJ2-1,many,TRBD2,TRBV28
CASSFRRGQGGEKLFF,TGTGCCAGCAGTTTCCGGAGGGGACAGGGGGGCGAAAAACTGTTTTTT,TRBJ1-4,.,TRBD1,TRBV27
CASSPKLAGDYNEQFF,TGCGCCAGCAGCCCGAAACTAGCGGGAGACTACAATGAGCAGTTCTTC,TRBJ2-1,.,TRBD2,TRBV4-1
CASSHRDRYEQYF,TGTGCCAGTAGCCATAGGGACCGCTACGAGCAGTACTTC,TRBJ2-7,few,.,TRBV19
CATSRGTPQETQYF,TGCGCCACTTCTAGGGGGACACCCCAAGAGACCCAGTACTTC,TRBJ2-5,many,.,TRBV10-2
CASSLRDKGGYTF,TGTGCCAGCAGCTTAAGGGACAAAGGGGGCTACACCTTC,TRBJ1-2,many,.,TRBV7-3
CASSAYQRGSGANVLTF,TGTGCCAGCAGTGCCTATCAAAGAGGGTCTGGGGCCAACGTCCTGACTTTC,TRBJ2-6,few,.,TRBV25-1
CVSSVSSGGAWNEQFF,TGTGTCAGCAGTGTATCTAGCGGGGGGGCTTGGAATGAGCAGTTCTTC,TRBJ2-1,few,TRBD2,TRBV6-6
CASSFRDRGRGEQYF,TGTGCCAGCAGTTTCAGGGACAGGGGGCGAGGGGAGCAGTACTTC,TRBJ2-7,many,TRBD1,TRBV27